The clone carrying this TCR beta chain is a singleton in its sample. This record comes from a study of CD8 T cell repertoires and HIV-1 epitope variants. Per germline, CDR1 MNHNS and CDR2 SASEGT. CDR3 length: 13 amino acids. V was clipped by 6 bases and J by 4 bases, with 12 bases between them. Assay used: immunoSEQ multiplex PCR; TCRdb lists only in-frame clones, some missing. Counted here are under 100,000 clones, 74% occurring once; the ten biggest clones make up 20% to 30%. This chain connects TRBV6-1 to TRBJ1-1; the D gene is possibly TRBD1 (5 bases). Sequencing input: uncultured baseline CD8+ T cells from peripheral blood mononuclear cells (PBMCs). This TCR was sampled from a male donor with HIV. The CDR3 DNA reads TGTGCCAGCAGATGGGGGAAAAGCACTGAAGCTTTCTTT. Translating gives CASRWGKSTEAFF.